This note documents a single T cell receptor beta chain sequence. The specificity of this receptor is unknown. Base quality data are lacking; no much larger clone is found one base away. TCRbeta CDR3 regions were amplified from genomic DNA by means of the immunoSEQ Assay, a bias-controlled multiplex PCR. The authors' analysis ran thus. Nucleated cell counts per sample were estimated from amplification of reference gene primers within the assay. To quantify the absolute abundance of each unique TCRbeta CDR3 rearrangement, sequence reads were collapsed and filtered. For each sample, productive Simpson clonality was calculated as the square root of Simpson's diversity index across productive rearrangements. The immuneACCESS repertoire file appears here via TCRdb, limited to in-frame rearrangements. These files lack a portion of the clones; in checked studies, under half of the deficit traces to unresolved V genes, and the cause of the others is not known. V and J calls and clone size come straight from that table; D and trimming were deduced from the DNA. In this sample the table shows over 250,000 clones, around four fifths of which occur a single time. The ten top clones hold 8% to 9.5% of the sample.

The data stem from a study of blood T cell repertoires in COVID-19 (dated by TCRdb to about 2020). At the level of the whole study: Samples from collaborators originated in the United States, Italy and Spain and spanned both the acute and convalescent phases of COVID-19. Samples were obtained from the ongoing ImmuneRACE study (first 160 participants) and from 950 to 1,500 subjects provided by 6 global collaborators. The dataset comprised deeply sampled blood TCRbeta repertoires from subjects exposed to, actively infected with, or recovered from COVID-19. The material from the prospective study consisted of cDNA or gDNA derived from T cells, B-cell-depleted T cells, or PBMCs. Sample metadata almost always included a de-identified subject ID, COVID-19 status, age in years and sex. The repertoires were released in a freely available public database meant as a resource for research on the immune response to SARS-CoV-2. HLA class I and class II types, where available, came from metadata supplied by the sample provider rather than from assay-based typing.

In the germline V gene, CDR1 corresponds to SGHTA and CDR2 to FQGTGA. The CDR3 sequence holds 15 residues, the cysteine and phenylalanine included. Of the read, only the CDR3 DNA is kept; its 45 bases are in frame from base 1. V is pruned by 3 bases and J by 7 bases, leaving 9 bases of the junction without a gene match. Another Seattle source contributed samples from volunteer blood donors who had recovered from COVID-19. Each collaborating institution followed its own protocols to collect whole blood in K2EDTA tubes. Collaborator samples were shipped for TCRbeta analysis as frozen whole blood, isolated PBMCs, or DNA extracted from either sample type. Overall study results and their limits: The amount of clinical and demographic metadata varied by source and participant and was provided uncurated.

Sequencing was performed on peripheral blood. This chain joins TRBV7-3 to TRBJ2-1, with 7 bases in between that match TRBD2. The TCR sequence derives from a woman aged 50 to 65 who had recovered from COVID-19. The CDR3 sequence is CASSFSEGGRNEQFF. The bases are TGTGCCAGCAGCTTTAGTGAGGGCGGGAGAAATGAGCAGTTCTTC.